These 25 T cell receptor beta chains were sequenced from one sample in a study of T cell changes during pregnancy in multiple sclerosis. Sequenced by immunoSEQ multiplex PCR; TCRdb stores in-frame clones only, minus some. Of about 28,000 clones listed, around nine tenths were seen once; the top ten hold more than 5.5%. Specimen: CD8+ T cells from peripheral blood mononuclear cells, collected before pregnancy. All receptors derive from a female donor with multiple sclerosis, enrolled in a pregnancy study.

CDR3 loop: CASSHSWSEQYF. The DNA of the CDR3 is TGTGCCAGCAGCCATTCCTGGAGCGAGCAGTACTTC. This chain joins TRBV11-3 and TRBJ2-7; D call uncertain. V was trimmed by 5 bases and J by 6 bases, leaving 11 bases between them. The CDR3 is 12 residues long. Germline CDR1 SGHNT, CDR2 YENEEA.

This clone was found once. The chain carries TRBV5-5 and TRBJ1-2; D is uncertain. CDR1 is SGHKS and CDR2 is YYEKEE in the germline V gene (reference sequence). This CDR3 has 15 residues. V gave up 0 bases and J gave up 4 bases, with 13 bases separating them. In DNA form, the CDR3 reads TGTGCCAGCAGCTTGGCCCCTGGGCGGGGCTATGGCTACACCTTC. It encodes CASSLAPGRGYGYTF. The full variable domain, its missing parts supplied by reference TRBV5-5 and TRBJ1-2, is DAGVTQSPTHLIKTRGQQVTLRCSPISGHKSVSWYQQVLGQGPQFIFQYYEKEERGRGNFPDRFSARQFPNYSSELNVNALLLGDSALYLCASSLAPGRGYGYTFGSGTRLTVV.

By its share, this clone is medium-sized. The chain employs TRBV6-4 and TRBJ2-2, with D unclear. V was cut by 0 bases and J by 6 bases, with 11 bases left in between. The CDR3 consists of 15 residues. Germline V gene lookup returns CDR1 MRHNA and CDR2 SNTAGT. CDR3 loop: CASSDSSSSPGELFF. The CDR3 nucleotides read TGTGCCAGCAGTGACTCCTCTTCTAGTCCCGGGGAGCTGTTTTTT.

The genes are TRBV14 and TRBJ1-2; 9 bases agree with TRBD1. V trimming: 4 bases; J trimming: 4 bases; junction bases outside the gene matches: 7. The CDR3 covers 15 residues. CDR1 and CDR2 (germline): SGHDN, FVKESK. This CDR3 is CASSPGTGLLYGYTF. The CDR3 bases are TGTGCCAGCAGCCCCGGGACAGGGCTTCTCTATGGCTACACCTTC. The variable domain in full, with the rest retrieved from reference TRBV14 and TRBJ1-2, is EAGVTQFPSHSVIEKGQTVTLRCDPISGHDNLYWYRRVMGKEIKFLLHFVKESKQDESGMPNNRFLAERTGGTYSTLKVQPAELEDSGVYFCASSPGTGLLYGYTFGSGTRLTVV.

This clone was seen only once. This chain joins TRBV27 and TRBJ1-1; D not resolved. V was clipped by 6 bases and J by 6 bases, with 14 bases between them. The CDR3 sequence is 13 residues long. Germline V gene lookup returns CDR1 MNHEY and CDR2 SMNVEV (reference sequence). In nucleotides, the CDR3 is TGTGCCAGCAGGTATGACAAATCCTCTGAAGCTTTCTTT. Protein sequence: CASRYDKSSEAFF.

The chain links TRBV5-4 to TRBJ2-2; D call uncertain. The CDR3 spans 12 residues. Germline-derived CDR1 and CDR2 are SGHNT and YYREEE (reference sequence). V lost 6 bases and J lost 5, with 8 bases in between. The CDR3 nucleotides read TGTGCCAGCAACTCCAATACCGGGGAGCTGTTTTTT. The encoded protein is CASNSNTGELFF. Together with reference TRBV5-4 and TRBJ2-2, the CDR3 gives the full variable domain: ETGVTQSPTHLIKTRGQQVTLRCSSQSGHNTVSWYQQALGQGPQFIFQYYREEENGRGNFPPRFSGLQFPNYSSELNVNALELDDSALYLCASNSNTGELFFGEGSRLTVL.

The CDR3 DNA follows: TGCGCCAGCAGCCGAAACCCGGACGGCGGAGGCACTGAAGCTTTCTTT. Encoded protein: CASSRNPDGGGTEAFF. The rearrangement links TRBV5-1 to TRBJ1-1; D gene uncertain. Germline CDR1 SGHRS, CDR2 YFSETQ. The germline V and J ends were trimmed by 4 bases and 4 bases, with 20 bases remaining between them. This CDR3 is 16 amino acids long.

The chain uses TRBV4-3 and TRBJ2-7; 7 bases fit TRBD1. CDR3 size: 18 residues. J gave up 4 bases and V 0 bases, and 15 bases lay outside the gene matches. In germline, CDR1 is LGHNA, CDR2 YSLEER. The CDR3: CASSQEVPRDSDFYEQYF. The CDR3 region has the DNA TGCGCCAGCAGCCAAGAGGTTCCCCGGGACAGTGATTTTTACGAGCAGTACTTC.

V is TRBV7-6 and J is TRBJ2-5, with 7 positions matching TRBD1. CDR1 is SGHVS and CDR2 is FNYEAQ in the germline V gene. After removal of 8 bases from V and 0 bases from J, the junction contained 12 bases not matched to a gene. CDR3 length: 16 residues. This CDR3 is CASQGIGQADQETQYF. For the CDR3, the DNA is TGTGCCAGCCAGGGGATCGGACAGGCGGACCAAGAGACCCAGTACTTC.

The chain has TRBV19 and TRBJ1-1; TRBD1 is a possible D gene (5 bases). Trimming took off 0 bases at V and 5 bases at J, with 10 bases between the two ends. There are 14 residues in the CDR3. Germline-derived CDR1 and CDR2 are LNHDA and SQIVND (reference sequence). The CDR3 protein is CASSIDGGETEAFF. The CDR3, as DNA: TGTGCCAGTAGTATAGACGGGGGGGAAACTGAAGCTTTCTTT. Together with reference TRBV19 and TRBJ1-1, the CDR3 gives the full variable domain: DGGITQSPKYLFRKEGQNVTLSCEQNLNHDAMYWYRQDPGQGLRLIYYSQIVNDFQKGDIAEGYSVSREKKESFPLTVTSAQKNPTAFYLCASSIDGGETEAFFGQGTRLTVV.

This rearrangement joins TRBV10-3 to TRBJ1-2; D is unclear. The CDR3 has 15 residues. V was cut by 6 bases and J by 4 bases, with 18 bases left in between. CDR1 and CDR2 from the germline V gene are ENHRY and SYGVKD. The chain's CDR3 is CAISEGLQRIYGYTF. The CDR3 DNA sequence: TGTGCCATCAGCGAAGGACTGCAAAGGATCTATGGCTACACCTTC.

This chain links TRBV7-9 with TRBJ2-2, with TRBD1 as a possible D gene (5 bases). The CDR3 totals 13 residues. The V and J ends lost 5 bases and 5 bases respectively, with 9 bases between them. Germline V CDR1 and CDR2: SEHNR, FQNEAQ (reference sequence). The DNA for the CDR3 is TGTGCCAGCAGCGATCAGGGTACCGGGGAGCTGTTTTTT. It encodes CASSDQGTGELFF.

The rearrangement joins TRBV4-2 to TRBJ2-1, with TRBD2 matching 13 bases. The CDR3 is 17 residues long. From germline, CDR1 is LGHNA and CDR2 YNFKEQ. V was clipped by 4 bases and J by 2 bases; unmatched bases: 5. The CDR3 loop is CASSPRTSGSTYNEQFF. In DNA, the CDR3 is TGTGCCAGCAGCCCCCGGACTAGCGGGAGCACCTACAATGAGCAGTTCTTC.

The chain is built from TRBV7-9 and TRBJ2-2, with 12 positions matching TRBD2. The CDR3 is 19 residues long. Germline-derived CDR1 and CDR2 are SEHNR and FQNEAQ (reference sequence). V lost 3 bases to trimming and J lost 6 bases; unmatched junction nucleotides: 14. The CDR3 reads CASSFNLPGLAGLSGELFF. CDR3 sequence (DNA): TGTGCCAGCAGCTTCAATCTCCCGGGACTAGCGGGTTTGTCCGGGGAGCTGTTTTTT. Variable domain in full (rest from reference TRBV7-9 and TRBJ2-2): DTGVSQNPRHKITKRGQNVTFRCDPISEHNRLYWYRQTLGQGPEFLTYFQNEAQLEKSRLLSDRFSAERPKGSFSTLEIQRTEQGDSAMYLCASSFNLPGLAGLSGELFFGEGSRLTVL.

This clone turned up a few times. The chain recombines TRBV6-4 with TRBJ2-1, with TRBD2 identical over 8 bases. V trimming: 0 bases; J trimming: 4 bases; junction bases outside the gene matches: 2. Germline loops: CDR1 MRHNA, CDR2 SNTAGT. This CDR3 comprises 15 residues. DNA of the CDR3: TGTGCCAGCAGTGACTCTGGCGGGGGGTACAATGAGCAGTTCTTC. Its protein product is CASSDSGGGYNEQFF.

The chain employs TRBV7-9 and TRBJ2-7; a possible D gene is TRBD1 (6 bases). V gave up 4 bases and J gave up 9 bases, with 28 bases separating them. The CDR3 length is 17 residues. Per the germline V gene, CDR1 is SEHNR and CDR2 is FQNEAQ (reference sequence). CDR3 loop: CASSSLTDRQELLGQYF. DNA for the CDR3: TGTGCCAGCAGCTCCCTTACGGACCGACAGGAGCTCCTAGGGCAGTACTTC.

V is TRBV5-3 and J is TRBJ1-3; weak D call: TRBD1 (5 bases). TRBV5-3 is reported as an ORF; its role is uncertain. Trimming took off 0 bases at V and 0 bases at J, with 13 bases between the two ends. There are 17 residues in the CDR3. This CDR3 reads CARSLGRTGGSGNTIYF. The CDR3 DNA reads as TGTGCCAGAAGCTTGGGACGGACGGGGGGCTCTGGAAACACCATATATTTT.

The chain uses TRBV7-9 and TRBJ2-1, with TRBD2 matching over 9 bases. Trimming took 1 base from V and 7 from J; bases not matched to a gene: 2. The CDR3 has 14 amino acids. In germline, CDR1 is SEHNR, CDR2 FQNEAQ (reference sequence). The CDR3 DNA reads TGTGCCAGCAGCTTAGTGCGGGAGGGGAATGAGCAGTTCTTC. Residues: CASSLVREGNEQFF. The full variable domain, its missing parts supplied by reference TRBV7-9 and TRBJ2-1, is DTGVSQNPRHKITKRGQNVTFRCDPISEHNRLYWYRQTLGQGPEFLTYFQNEAQLEKSRLLSDRFSAERPKGSFSTLEIQRTEQGDSAMYLCASSLVREGNEQFFGPGTRLTVL.

CDR3 nucleotides: TGTGCCTGGAGCCGCGACAGCTATAGCAATCAGCCCCAGCATTTT. Translated: CAWSRDSYSNQPQHF. This chain joins TRBV30 and TRBJ1-5; a possible D gene is TRBD1 (5 bases). V was cut by 3 bases and J by 0 bases, with 12 bases left in between. The CDR3 has 15 amino acids. CDR1 is GTSNPN and CDR2 is SVGIG in the germline V gene (reference sequence).

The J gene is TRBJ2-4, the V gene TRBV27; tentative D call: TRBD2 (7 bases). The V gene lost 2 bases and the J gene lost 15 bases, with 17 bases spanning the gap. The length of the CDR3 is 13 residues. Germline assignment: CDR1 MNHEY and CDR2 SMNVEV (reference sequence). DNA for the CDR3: TGTGCCAGCAGTTTAGAAGGGGCGGGGGCTTGGTACTTC. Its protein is CASSLEGAGAWYF.

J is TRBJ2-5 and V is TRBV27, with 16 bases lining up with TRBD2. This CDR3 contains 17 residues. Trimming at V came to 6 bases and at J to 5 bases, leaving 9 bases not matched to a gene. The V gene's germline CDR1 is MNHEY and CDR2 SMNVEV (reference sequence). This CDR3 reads CASSSGLAGGPGETQYF. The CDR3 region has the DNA TGTGCCAGCAGCTCGGGACTAGCGGGAGGGCCGGGGGAGACCCAGTACTTC.

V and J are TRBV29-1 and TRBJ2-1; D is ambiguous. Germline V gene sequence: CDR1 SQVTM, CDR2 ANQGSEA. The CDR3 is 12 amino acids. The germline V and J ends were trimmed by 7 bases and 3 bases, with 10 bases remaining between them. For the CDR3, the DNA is TGCAGCGGGAGAGACGGCTACAATGAGCAGTTCTTC. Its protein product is CSGRDGYNEQFF.

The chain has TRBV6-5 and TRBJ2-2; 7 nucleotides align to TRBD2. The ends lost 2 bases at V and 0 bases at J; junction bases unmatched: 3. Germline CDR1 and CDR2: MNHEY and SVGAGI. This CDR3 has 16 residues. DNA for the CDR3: TGTGCCAGCAGTTACACACTAGCGTCGAACACCGGGGAGCTGTTTTTT. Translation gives CASSYTLASNTGELFF.

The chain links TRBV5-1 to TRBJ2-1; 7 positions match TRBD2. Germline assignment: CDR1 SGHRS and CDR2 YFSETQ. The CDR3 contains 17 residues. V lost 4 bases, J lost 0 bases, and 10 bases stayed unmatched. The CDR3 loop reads CASSAKHRGSSYNEQFF. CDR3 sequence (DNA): TGCGCCAGCAGCGCCAAACACCGCGGGAGCTCCTACAATGAGCAGTTCTTC.

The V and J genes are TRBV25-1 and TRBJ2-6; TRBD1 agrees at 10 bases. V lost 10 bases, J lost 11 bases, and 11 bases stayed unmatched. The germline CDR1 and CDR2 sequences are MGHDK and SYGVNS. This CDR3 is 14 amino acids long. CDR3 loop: CATRGPGTGDVLTF. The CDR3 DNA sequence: TGTGCCACACGTGGTCCCGGGACAGGGGACGTCCTGACTTTC.